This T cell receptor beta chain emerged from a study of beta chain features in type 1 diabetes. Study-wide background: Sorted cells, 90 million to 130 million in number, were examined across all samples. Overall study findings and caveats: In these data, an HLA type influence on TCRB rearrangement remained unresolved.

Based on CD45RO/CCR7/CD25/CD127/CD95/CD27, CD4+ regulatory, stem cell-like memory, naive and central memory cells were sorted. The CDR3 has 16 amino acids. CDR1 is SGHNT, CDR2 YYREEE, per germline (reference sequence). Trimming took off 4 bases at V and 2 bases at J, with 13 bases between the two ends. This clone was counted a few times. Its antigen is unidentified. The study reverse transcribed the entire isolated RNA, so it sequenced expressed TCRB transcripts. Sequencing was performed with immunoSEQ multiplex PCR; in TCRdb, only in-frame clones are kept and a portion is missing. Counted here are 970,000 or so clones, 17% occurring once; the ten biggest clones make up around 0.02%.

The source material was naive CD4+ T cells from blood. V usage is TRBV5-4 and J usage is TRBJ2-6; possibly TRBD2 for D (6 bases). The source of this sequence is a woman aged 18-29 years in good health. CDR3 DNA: TGTGCCAGCAGCCTTCGGAGGGTACCTGGGGCCAACGTCCTGACTTTC. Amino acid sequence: CASSLRRVPGANVLTF.